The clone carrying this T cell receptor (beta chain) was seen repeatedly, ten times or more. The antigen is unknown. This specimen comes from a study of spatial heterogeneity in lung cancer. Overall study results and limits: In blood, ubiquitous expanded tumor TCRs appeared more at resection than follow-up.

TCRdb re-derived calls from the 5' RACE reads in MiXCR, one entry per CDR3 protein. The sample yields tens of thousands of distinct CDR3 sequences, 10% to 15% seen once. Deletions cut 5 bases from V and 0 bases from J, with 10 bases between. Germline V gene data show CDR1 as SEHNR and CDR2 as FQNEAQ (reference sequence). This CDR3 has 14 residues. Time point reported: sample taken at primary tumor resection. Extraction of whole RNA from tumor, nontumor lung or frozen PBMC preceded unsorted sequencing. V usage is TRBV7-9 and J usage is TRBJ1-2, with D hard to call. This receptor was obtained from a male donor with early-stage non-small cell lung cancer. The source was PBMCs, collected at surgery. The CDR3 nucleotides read TGTGCCAGCAGCCCCGGGCTATCTAACTATGGCTACACCTTC. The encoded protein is CASSPGLSNYGYTF.